This T cell receptor (beta chain) stems from a study of blood T cell repertoires in COVID-19. Study information: The samples span acute and convalescent COVID-19 from the United States, Italy and Spain. From T cells, B-cell-depleted T cells, or PBMCs came the material, which was cDNA or gDNA.

The CDR3 has 16 residues. Germline trimming cut 2 bases from V and 9 bases from J; bases unmatched to any gene: 10. Germline lookup yields CDR1 LNHDA and CDR2 SQIVND (reference sequence). Sequencing used immunoSEQ multiplex PCR; TCRdb keeps in-frame clones, though not all of them. Here the sample spans more than 300,000 clones, over 75% being singletons. Assignment of participants to cohorts was predicated upon participant-reported clinical history. The recovered donors of Cohort 3 showed two negative PCRs, clearance, or symptom resolution. The source is a man aged 25 to 45 who had recovered from COVID-19. The genes are TRBV19 and TRBJ2-1; 10 bases are shared with TRBD2. Sequencing was carried out using PBMCs or T cells enriched from blood (not recorded which). The CDR3 bases are TGTGCCAGTAGTATATTTGGCCTAGCGGGAGTCGCTGAGCAGTTCTTC. It specifies CASSIFGLAGVAEQFF.